The entry that follows covers one T cell receptor (beta chain) sequence. This clone's antigen is unknown. Per-base qualities were not stored, and no clone one base away is much larger. The immunoSEQ Assay, a bias-controlled multiplex PCR, was used to amplify TCRbeta CDR3 regions from genomic DNA. Regarding the original processing steps: The number of nucleated cells in each sample was estimated by amplification of reference gene primers within the assay. Sequence reads were collapsed and filtered to measure the absolute abundance of every unique TCRbeta CDR3 rearrangement. For each sample, productive Simpson clonality was calculated by taking the square root of Simpson's diversity index across productive rearrangements. TCRdb limited this immuneACCESS table to in-frame rearrangements with V and J called. A share of clones is missing; checked studies link under half to unresolved V genes, and the rest is unexplained. That table furnishes V, J and clone size, whereas the DNA furnished D and trimming. Present in this sample are some 180,000 clones, approximately 86% of which were seen just once. 2.5% of the sample belongs to the ten largest clones.

This record belongs to a study of blood T cell repertoires in COVID-19 (dated by TCRdb to 2018 to 2020). For context, the study as a whole: Samples from collaborators originated in the United States, Italy and Spain and spanned both the acute and convalescent phases of COVID-19. The prospective study material was composed of cDNA or gDNA derived from T cells, B-cell-depleted T cells, or PBMCs. The dataset comprised deeply sampled blood TCRbeta repertoires from subjects exposed to, actively infected with, or recovered from COVID-19. The repertoires were made available in a free public database intended to serve as a resource for research on the immune response to SARS-CoV-2. Samples came from the ongoing ImmuneRACE study (first 160 participants) plus 1,254 subjects from 6 global collaborators. The sample metadata nearly always contained a de-identified subject ID, COVID-19 status, age in years and sex. Where available, HLA class I and class II types were taken from metadata supplied by the sample provider and were not determined by assay-based typing.

One collaborating source in Seattle enrolled patients during active infection and followed them longitudinally through the course of disease. Each collaborating institution followed its own protocols to collect whole blood in K2EDTA tubes. For TCRbeta analysis, collaborators shipped samples in one of three forms: frozen whole blood, isolated PBMCs, or DNA extracted from either of those sample types. The study at large found these results: Clinical and demographic metadata were provided uncurated, with the amount varying by source and participant.

From its cysteine to its phenylalanine, the CDR3 spans 14 amino acids. Only the CDR3 DNA is retained, 42 bases long and in frame from the first base. V and J are truncated by 2 bases and 6 bases respectively, leaving an intervening sequence of 14 bases. CDR1 and CDR2, looked up from the germline V gene, are LGHNA and YSLEER. The rearrangement combines TRBV4-3 with TRBJ2-7; a weak D assignment points to TRBD2 (5 bases agree). Input material: peripheral blood. The source of this sequence is a woman aged 80 or older with COVID-19, enrolled during active disease. The base sequence is TGCGCCAGCAGCCAACGGGATTTGGGTTCCGAGCAGTACTTC. The resulting protein is CASSQRDLGSEQYF.